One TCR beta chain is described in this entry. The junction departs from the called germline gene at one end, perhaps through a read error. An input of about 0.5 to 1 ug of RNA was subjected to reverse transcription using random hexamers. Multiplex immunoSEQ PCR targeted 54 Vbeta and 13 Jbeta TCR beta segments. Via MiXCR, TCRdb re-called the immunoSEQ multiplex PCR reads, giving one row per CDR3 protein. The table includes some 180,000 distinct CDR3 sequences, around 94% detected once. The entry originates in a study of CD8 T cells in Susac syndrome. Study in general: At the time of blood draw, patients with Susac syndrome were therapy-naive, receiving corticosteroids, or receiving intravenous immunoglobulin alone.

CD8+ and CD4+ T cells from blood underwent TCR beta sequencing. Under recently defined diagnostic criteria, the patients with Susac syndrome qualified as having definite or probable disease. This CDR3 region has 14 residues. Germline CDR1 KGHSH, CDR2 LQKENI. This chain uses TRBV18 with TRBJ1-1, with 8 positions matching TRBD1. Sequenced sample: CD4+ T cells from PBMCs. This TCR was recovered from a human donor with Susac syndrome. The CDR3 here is CASSPLERGTGEVF. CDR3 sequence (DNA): TGTGCCAGCTCACCACTCGAAAGGGGGACAGGCGAGGTCTTT.